Each of the 14 T cell receptor beta chains below was sequenced from the same sample in a study of cytomegalovirus exposure and HLA in healthy donors (dated by TCRdb to 2015 to 2018). Library construction relied on the immunoSEQ multiplex PCR assay. The multiplex PCR relied on a mix of 60 forward primers for TCR Vbeta segments and 13 reverse primers for TCR Jbeta segments. Not all clones reach the TCRdb copy of this immuneACCESS table, which keeps in-frame sequences only. Checked studies attribute under half of the gap to unresolved V genes and leave the rest unexplained. For this sample there are almost 95,000 clones; about 62% appear just once. The ten largest clones capture roughly 3.9% of the sample. Sequences were obtained from PBMCs. The receptors were sampled from a young man in good health and CMV-seronegative.

A few counts support this clone. V usage is TRBV5-1 and J usage is TRBJ1-3, with TRBD1 identical over 8 bases. V shed 5 bases, J shed 4 bases, and the junction held 5 bases outside the gene matches. Germline V gene lookup returns CDR1 SGHRS and CDR2 YFSETQ. CDR3 length: 14 residues. CDR3 sequence reads: CASRLTGDGNTIYF. The CDR3 DNA sequence: TGCGCCAGCAGACTGACAGGGGACGGAAACACCATATATTTT.

V gene TRBV7-2 combines with J gene TRBJ2-3; 10 bases fit TRBD2. V shed 7 bases and J 2 bases; nucleotides not matched to a gene: 6. The CDR3 sequence is 15 residues long. Germline CDR1 reads SGHTA; CDR2 reads FQGNSA. The CDR3 nucleotides read TGTGCCAGCACCCTTAGCGGGGGGCCCACAGATACGCAGTATTTT. It is translated as CASTLSGGPTDTQYF.

The chain employs TRBV4-1 and TRBJ1-1; D remains ambiguous. Trimming pared 1 base from V and 4 bases from J, leaving 10 bases between. The CDR3 covers 14 residues. CDR1 MGHRA and CDR2 YSYEKL come from the germline V gene. CDR3 sequence (DNA): TGCGCCAGCAGCCAAGTACAAGGGAGCACTGAAGCTTTCTTT. As protein: CASSQVQGSTEAFF.

V is TRBV25-1 and J is TRBJ1-6; 7 bases align to TRBD1. V lost 5 bases and J lost 8; bases outside the gene matches: 6. Germline CDR1 and CDR2: MGHDK and SYGVNS. There are 14 residues in the CDR3. In nucleotides, the CDR3 is TGTGCCAGCAGTACCCGACAGGGAGATTCACCCCTCCACTTT. Its translation is CASSTRQGDSPLHF.

The rearrangement joins TRBV5-6 to TRBJ1-6; tentative D call: TRBD1 (6 bases). The ends were cut back, 7 bases at V and 0 bases at J, with 8 bases in the middle. The length of the CDR3 is 14 residues. The V gene's germline CDR1 is SGHDT and CDR2 YYEEEE. CDR3 protein: CASEDSSYNSPLHF. DNA for the CDR3: TGTGCCAGCGAGGACAGCTCCTATAATTCACCCCTCCACTTT. The variable domain in full, with the rest retrieved from reference TRBV5-6 and TRBJ1-6, is DAGVTQSPTHLIKTRGQQVTLRCSPKSGHDTVSWYQQALGQGPQFIFQYYEEEERQRGNFPDRFSGHQFPNYSSELNVNALLLGDSALYLCASEDSSYNSPLHFGNGTRLTVT.

The chain links TRBV19 to TRBJ1-1, with 7 bases fitting TRBD1. The CDR3 has 13 residues. Germline values: CDR1 LNHDA, CDR2 SQIVND (reference sequence). V lost 9 bases to trimming and J lost 4 bases; unmatched junction nucleotides: 8. The CDR3 nucleotides read TGTGCCAGCCTGTACAGGGGTAGCACTGAAGCTTTCTTT. Protein sequence: CASLYRGSTEAFF.

This clone was seen only once. J is TRBJ2-2 and V is TRBV5-1; TRBD2 matches at 9 bases. The length of the CDR3 is 17 residues. V was clipped by 6 bases and J by 2 bases; unmatched bases: 11. Germline V gene lookup returns CDR1 SGHRS and CDR2 YFSETQ. CDR3 loop: CASTFLISGGNTGELFF. CDR3 DNA: TGCGCCAGCACATTTCTTATTAGCGGGGGCAACACCGGGGAGCTGTTTTTT. Together with reference TRBV5-1 and TRBJ2-2, the CDR3 gives the full variable domain: KAGVTQTPRYLIKTRGQQVTLSCSPISGHRSVSWYQQTPGQGLQFLFEYFSETQRNKGNFPGRFSGRQFSNSRSEMNVSTLELGDSALYLCASTFLISGGNTGELFFGEGSRLTVL.

The rearrangement links TRBV5-1 to TRBJ2-5; a possible D gene is TRBD2 (6 bases). The CDR3 spans 14 residues. V lost 0 bases, J lost 5 bases, and 11 bases lay in between. From germline, CDR1 is SGHRS and CDR2 YFSETQ. The CDR3 loop is CASSLVEGRETQYF. The DNA for the CDR3 is TGCGCCAGCAGCTTGGTGGAGGGGCGGGAGACCCAGTACTTC.

A few counts support this clone. The chain is built from TRBV21-1 and TRBJ1-4. TRBV21-1 corresponds to a pseudogene. The CDR3 is 20 residues long. For the CDR3, the DNA is TGTGCCAGCAGCAAAGCGCAGAAGGGGGGAGATAGGGCGGGGGATGAAAAACTGTTTTTT. This gives the protein CASSKAQKGGDRAGDEKLFF.

The J gene is TRBJ2-2, the V gene TRBV29-1; no definite D call. Germline V gives CDR1 SQVTM, CDR2 ANQGSEA. This CDR3 contains 12 residues. CDR3: CARLTNTGELFF. CDR3 coding DNA: TGCGCCCGACTCACGAACACCGGGGAGCTGTTTTTT.

This chain connects TRBV18 to TRBJ1-1, with 9 bases that match TRBD1. The germline V gene encodes CDR1 KGHSH and CDR2 LQKENI. V lost 3 bases to trimming and J lost 0 bases; unmatched junction nucleotides: 2. The CDR3 is made up of 15 amino acids. The CDR3 reads CASSPGQGMNTEAFF. In DNA, the CDR3 is TGTGCCAGCTCACCCGGACAGGGGATGAACACTGAAGCTTTCTTT. Full variable domain (missing parts from reference TRBV18 and TRBJ1-1): NAGVMQNPRHLVRRRGQEARLRCSPMKGHSHVYWYRQLPEEGLKFMVYLQKENIIDESGMPKERFSAEFPKEGPSILRIQQVVRGDSAAYFCASSPGQGMNTEAFFGQGTRLTVV.

V usage is TRBV7-9 and J usage is TRBJ1-2; TRBD1 matches 7 bases. CDR3 length: 14 residues. The germline V gene encodes CDR1 SEHNR and CDR2 FQNEAQ (reference sequence). The V gene end was trimmed by 1 base and the J gene end by 4 bases; junction bases not matched to a gene: 3. CDR3 in amino acids: CASSLVPGGYGYTF. The CDR3 region has the DNA TGTGCCAGCAGCTTAGTGCCAGGGGGCTATGGCTACACCTTC. Complete variable domain (other parts from reference TRBV7-9 and TRBJ1-2): DTGVSQNPRHKITKRGQNVTFRCDPISEHNRLYWYRQTLGQGPEFLTYFQNEAQLEKSRLLSDRFSAERPKGSFSTLEIQRTEQGDSAMYLCASSLVPGGYGYTFGSGTRLTVV.

This clone was recorded once. The V call is TRBV7-3, the J call TRBJ2-2, with TRBD1 matching over 10 bases. Germline CDR1 is SGHTA and CDR2 is FQGTGA. The trim removed 5 bases at V and 4 bases at J, leaving 10 bases unmatched. CDR3 size: 17 residues. In DNA form, the CDR3 reads TGTGCCAGCAGCCCGCCCCGACAGGGGGCTAGCACCGGGGAGCTGTTTTTT. It codes for CASSPPRQGASTGELFF.

This chain connects TRBV4-3 to TRBJ2-5; D gene ambiguous. V was pared by 1 base and J by 5 bases, with 8 bases between. Looked up from germline, CDR1 is LGHNA and CDR2 is YSLEER. The CDR3 has 13 residues. CDR3 bases: TGCGCCAGCAGCCAAGGGGTCGGGGAGACCCAGTACTTC. This encodes CASSQGVGETQYF.